This T cell receptor beta chain was obtained from a study of blood T cell repertoires in COVID-19. CDR3 length equals 15 residues. V was clipped by 5 bases and J by 3 bases; unmatched bases: 5. The germline V gene encodes CDR1 MNHEY and CDR2 SVGAGI. The method was immunoSEQ multiplex PCR; TCRdb's version includes in-frame clones alone and lacks a portion of them. This table holds more than 250,000 clones, about 86% found once. Sequenced material: peripheral blood. The chain carries TRBV6-5 and TRBJ2-2; 8 bases match TRBD2. The clonotype comes from a woman aged 30 to 39 who had recovered from COVID-19. In DNA form, the CDR3 reads TGTGCCAGCAGTCGAGCGGGGGTTGACACCGGGGAGCTGTTTTTT. Translated: CASSRAGVDTGELFF.